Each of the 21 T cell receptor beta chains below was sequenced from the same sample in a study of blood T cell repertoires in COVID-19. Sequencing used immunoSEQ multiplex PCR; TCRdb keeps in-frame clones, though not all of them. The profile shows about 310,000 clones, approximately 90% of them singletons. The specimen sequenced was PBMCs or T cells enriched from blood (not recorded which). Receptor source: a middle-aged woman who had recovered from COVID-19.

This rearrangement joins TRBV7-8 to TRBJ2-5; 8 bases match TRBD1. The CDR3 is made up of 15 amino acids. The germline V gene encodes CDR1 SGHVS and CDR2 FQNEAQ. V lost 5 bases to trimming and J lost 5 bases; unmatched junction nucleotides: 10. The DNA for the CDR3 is TGTGCCAGCAGCGCCAATTCAGGGGGCGCGGAGACCCAGTACTTC. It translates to CASSANSGGAETQYF.

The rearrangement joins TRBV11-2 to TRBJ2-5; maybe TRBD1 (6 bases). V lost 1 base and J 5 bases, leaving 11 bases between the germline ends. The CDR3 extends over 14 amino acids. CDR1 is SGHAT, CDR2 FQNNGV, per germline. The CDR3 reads CASSLGGLGETQYF. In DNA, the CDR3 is TGTGCCAGCAGCTTAGGGGGGCTGGGGGAGACCCAGTACTTC.

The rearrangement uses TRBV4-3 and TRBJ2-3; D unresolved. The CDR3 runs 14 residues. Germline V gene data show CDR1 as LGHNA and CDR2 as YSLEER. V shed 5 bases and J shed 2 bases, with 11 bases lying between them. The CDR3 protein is CASSSQIATDTQYF. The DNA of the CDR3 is TGCGCCAGCAGCTCCCAGATCGCCACAGATACGCAGTATTTT.

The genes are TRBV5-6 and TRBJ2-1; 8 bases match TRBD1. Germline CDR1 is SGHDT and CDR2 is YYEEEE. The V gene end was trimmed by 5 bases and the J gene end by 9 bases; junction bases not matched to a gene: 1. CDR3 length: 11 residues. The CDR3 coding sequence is TGTGCCAGCAGACAGGGGGTTGAGCAGTTCTTC. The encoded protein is CASRQGVEQFF.

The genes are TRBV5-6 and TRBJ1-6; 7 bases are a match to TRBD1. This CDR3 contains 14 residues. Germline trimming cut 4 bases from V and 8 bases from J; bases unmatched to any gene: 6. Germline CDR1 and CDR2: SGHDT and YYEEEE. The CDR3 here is CASSRDRDDSPLHF. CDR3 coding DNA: TGTGCCAGCAGCCGAGACAGGGATGATTCACCCCTCCACTTT. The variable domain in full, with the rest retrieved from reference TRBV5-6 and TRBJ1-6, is DAGVTQSPTHLIKTRGQQVTLRCSPKSGHDTVSWYQQALGQGPQFIFQYYEEEERQRGNFPDRFSGHQFPNYSSELNVNALLLGDSALYLCASSRDRDDSPLHFGNGTRLTVT.

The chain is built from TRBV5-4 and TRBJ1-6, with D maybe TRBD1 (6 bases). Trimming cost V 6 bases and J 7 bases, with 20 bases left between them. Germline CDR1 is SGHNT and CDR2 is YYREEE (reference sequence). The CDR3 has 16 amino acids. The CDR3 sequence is CASTDGVTGLNSPLHF. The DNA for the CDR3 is TGTGCCAGCACCGATGGAGTTACAGGGTTAAATTCACCCCTCCACTTT.

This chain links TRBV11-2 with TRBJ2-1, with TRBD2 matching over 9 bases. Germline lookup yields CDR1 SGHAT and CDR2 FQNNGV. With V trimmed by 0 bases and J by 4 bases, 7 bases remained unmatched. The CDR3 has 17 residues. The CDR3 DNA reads TGTGCCAGCAGCTTAGATCTGAGTAGCGGGAGTTACAATGAGCAGTTCTTC. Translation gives CASSLDLSSGSYNEQFF.

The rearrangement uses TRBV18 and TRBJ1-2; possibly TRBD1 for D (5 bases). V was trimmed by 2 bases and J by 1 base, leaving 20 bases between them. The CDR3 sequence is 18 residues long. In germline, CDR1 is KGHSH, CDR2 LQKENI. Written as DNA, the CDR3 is TGTGCCAGCTCACCATGGAAGGATGAGGCAGGGCTTAACTATGGCTACACCTTC. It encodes CASSPWKDEAGLNYGYTF.

The CDR3 loop reads CASSPTGGWVKEQYF. CDR3 nucleotides: TGTGCCAGCAGCCCGACAGGGGGGTGGGTGAAAGAGCAGTACTTC. The rearrangement links TRBV7-9 to TRBJ2-7; 9 bases align to TRBD1. Per germline, CDR1 SEHNR and CDR2 FQNEAQ (reference sequence). This CDR3 has 15 residues. V lost 5 bases and J lost 7; bases outside the gene matches: 12.

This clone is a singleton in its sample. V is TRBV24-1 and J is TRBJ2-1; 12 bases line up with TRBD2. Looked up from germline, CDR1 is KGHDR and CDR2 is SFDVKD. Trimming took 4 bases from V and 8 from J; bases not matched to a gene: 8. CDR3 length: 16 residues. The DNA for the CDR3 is TGTGCCACCAGTGAAGCTAGCGGGAGGGCCATCTATGAGCAGTTCTTC. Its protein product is CATSEASGRAIYEQFF.

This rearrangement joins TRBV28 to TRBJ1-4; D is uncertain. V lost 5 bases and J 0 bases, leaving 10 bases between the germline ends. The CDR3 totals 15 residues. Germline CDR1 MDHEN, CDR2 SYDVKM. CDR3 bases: TGTGCCAGCAGTCCCGCCGGGGCAACTAATGAAAAACTGTTTTTT. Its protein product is CASSPAGATNEKLFF.

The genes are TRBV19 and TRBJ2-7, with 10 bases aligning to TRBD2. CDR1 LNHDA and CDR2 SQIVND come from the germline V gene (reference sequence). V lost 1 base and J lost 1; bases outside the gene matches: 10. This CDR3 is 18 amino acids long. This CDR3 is CASSIVALAGAASYEQYF. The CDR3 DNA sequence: TGTGCCAGTAGTATAGTCGCTCTAGCGGGGGCAGCATCCTACGAGCAGTACTTC.

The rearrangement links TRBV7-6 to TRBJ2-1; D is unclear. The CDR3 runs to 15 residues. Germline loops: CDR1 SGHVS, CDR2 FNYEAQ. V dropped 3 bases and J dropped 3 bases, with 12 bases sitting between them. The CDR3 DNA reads TGTGCCAGCAGCTTTGTCTCGGGTCTCTACAATGAGCAGTTCTTC. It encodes CASSFVSGLYNEQFF.

The CDR3 bases are TGTGCCAGTAGCGAGACTAGCGGGAGGGCCGGGCAGTTCTTC. Its translation is CASSETSGRAGQFF. The chain has TRBV19 and TRBJ2-1; 14 nucleotides align to TRBD2. The junction had 7 bases not matched to a gene; V was cut back by 6 bases and J by 12 bases. The CDR3 has 14 amino acids. The germline V gene has CDR1 LNHDA and CDR2 SQIVND (reference sequence).

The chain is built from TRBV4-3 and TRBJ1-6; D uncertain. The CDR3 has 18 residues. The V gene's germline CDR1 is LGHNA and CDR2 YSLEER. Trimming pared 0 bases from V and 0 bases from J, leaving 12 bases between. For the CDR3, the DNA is TGCGCCAGCAGCCAAGATTCGGCGGATAGCTCCTATAATTCACCCCTCCACTTT. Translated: CASSQDSADSSYNSPLHF.

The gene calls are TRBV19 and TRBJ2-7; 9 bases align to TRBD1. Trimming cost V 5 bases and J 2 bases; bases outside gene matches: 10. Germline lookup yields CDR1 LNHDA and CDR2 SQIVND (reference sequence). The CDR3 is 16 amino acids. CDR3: CASSSPGTGIPYEQYF. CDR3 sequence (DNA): TGTGCCAGTAGTTCCCCCGGGACAGGGATCCCCTACGAGCAGTACTTC. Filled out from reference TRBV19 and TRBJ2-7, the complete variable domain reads DGGITQSPKYLFRKEGQNVTLSCEQNLNHDAMYWYRQDPGQGLRLIYYSQIVNDFQKGDIAEGYSVSREKKESFPLTVTSAQKNPTAFYLCASSSPGTGIPYEQYFGPGTRLTVT.

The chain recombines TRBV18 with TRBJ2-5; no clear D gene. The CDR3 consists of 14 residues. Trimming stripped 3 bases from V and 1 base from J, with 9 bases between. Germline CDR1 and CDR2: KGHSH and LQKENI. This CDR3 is CASSPYGPQETQYF. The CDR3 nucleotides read TGTGCCAGCTCACCCTACGGTCCCCAAGAGACCCAGTACTTC.

The CDR3 nucleotides are TGTGCCAGCCGTGGCAGACCTGGGCGGGTCCAGTTCTTC. This gives the protein CASRGRPGRVQFF. The J gene is TRBJ2-1, the V gene TRBV21-1; TRBD2, the D gene given by the table, was not confirmed from the DNA. TRBV21-1 is tagged as a pseudogene. This CDR3 spans 13 amino acids.

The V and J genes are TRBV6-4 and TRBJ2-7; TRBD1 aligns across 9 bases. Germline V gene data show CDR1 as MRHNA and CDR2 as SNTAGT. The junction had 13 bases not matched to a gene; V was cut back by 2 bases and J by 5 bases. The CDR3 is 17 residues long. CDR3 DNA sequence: TGTGCCAGCAGTGACCCCATTGTGGGACAGGGTGGGGACGAGCAGTACTTC. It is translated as CASSDPIVGQGGDEQYF.

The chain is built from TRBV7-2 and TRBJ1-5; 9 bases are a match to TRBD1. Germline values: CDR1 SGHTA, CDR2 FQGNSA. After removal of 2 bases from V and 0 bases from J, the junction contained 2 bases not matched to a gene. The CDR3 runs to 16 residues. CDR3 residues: CASSLRTGDSNQPQHF. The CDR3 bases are TGTGCCAGCAGCTTACGGACAGGGGATAGCAATCAGCCCCAGCATTTT.

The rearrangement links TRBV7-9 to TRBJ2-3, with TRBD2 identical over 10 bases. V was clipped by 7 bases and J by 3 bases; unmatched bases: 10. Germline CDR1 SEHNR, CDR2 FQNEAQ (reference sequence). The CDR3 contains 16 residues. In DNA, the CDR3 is TGTGCCAGCAACTCACCCAGCGGGGGGGGAACAGATACGCAGTATTTT. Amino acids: CASNSPSGGGTDTQYF.